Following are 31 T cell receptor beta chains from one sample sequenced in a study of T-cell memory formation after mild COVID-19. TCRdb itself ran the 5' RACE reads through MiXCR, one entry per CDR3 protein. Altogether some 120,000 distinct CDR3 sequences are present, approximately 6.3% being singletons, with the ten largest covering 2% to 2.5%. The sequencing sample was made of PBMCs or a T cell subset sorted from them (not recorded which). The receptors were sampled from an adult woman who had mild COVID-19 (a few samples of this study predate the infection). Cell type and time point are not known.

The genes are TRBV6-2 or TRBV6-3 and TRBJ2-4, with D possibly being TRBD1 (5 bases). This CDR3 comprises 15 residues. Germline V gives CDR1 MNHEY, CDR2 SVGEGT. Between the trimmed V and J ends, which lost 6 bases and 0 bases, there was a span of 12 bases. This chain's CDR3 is CASRKGNLAKNIQYF. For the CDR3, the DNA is TGTGCCAGCAGAAAGGGGAACCTAGCCAAAAACATTCAGTACTTC.

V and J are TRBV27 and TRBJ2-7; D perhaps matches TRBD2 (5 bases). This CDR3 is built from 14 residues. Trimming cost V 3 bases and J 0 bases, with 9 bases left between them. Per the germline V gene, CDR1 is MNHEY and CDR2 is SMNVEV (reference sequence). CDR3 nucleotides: TGTGCCAGCAGTTTCTTGCGGGCCTCCTACGAGCAGTACTTC. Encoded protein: CASSFLRASYEQYF.

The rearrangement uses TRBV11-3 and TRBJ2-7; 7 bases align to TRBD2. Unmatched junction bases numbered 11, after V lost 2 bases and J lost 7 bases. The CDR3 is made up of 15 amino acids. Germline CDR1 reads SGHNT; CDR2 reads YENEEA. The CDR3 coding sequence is TGTGCCAGCAGCTTAACGAAGGGTTTCGGGAGGGAGCAGTACTTC. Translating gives CASSLTKGFGREQYF.

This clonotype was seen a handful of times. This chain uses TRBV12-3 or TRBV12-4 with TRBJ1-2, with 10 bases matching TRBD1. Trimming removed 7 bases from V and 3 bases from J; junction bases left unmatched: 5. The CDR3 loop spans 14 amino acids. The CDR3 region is CASTTGQGDYGYTF. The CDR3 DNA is TGTGCCAGCACCACTGGACAGGGGGACTATGGCTACACCTTC.

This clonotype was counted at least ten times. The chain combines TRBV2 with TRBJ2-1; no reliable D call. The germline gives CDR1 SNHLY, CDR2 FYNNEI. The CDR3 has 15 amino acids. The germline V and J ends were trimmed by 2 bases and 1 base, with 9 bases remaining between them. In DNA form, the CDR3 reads TGTGCCAGCAGTGAACTAGAAGGGTCCTACAATGAGCAGTTCTTC. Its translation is CASSELEGSYNEQFF.

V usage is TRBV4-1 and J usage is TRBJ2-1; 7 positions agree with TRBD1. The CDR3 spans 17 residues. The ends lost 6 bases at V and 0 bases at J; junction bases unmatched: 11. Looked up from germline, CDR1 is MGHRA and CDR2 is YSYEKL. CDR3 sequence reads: CASRPGQVTSSYNEQFF. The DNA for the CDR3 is TGCGCCAGCAGACCAGGACAGGTTACTAGCTCCTACAATGAGCAGTTCTTC.

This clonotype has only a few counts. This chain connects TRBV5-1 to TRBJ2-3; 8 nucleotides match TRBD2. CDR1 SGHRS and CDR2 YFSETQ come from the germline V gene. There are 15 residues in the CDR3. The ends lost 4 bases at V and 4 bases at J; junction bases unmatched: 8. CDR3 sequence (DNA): TGCGCCAGCAGCCGGGGGACTAGTGAGGCAGATACGCAGTATTTT. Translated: CASSRGTSEADTQYF.

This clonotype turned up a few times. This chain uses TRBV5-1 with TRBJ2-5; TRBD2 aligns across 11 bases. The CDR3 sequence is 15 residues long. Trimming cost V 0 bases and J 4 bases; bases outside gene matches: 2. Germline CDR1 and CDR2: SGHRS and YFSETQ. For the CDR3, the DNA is TGCGCCAGCAGCTTGGAGGGGACTAGCGGAGAGACCCAGTACTTC. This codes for CASSLEGTSGETQYF.

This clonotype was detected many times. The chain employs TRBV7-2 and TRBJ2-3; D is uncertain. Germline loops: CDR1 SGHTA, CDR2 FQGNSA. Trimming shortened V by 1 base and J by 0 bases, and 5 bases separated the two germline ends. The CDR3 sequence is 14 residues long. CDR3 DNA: TGTGCCAGCAGCTTAGGCTTAAGCACAGATACGCAGTATTTT. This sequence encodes CASSLGLSTDTQYF.

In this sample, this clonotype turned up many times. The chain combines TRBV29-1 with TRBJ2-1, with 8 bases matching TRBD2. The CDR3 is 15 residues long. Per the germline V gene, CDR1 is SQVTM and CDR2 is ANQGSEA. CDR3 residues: CSGTGGSRSYNEQFF. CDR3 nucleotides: TGCAGTGGGACGGGAGGGTCTAGATCCTACAATGAGCAGTTCTTC.

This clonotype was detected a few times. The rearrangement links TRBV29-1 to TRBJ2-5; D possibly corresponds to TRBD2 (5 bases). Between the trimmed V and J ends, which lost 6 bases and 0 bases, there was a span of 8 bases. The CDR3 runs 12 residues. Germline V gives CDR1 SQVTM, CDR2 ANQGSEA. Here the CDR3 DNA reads TGCAGCGTCGGACTGAACCAAGAGACCCAGTACTTC. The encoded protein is CSVGLNQETQYF.

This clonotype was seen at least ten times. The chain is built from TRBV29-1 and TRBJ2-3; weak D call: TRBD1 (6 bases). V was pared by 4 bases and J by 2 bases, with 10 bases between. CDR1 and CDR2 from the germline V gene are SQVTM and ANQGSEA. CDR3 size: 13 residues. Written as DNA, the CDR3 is TGCAGCGTTGTCGGACAGACCACAGATACGCAGTATTTT. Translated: CSVVGQTTDTQYF.

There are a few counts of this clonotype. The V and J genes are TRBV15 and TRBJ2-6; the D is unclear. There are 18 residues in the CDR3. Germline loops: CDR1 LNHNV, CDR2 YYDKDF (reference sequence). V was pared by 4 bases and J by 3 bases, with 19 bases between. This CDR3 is CATSIKTLATLGANVLTF. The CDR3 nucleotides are TGTGCCACCAGCATCAAGACACTTGCTACTCTTGGGGCCAACGTCCTGACTTTC. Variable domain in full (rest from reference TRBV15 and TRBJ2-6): DAMVIQNPRYQVTQFGKPVTLSCSQTLNHNVMYWYQQKSSQAPKLLFHYYDKDFNNEADTPDNFQSRRPNTSFCFLDIRSPGLGDTAMYLCATSIKTLATLGANVLTFGAGSRLTVL.

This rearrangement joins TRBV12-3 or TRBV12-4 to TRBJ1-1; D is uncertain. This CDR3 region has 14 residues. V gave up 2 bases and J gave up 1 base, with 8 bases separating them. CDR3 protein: CASSLKGGNTEAFF. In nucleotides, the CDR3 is TGTGCCAGCAGTTTAAAGGGAGGGAACACTGAAGCTTTCTTT.

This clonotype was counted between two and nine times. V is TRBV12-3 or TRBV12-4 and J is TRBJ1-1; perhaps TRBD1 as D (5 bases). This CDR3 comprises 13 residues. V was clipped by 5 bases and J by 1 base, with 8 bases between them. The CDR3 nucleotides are TGTGCCAGCAGTCCCACAGGGAACACTGAAGCTTTCTTT. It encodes CASSPTGNTEAFF.

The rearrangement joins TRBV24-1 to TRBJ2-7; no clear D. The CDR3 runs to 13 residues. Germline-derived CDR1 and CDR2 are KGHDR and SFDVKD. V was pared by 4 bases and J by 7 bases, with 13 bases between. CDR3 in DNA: TGTGCCACCAGTGACCCGTCCCACGGGGAGCAGTACTTC. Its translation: CATSDPSHGEQYF.

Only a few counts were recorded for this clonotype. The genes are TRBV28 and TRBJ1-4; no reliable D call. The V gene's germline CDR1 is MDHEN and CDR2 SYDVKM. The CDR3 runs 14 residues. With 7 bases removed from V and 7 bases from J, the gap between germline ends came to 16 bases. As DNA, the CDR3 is TGTGCCAGCAATTTCCGGTCTCACGGTGAAAAACTGTTTTTT. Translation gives CASNFRSHGEKLFF.

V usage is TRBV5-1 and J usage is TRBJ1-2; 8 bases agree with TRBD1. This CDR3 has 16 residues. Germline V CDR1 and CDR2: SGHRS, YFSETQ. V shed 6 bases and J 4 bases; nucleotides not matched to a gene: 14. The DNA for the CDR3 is TGCGCCAGCACCCCCGGACAGGGCCAATTCAGCTATGGCTACACCTTC. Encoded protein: CASTPGQGQFSYGYTF.

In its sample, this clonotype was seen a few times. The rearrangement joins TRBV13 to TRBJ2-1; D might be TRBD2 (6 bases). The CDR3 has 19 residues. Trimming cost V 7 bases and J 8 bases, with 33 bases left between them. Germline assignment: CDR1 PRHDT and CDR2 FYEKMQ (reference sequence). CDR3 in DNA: TGTGCCAGCACCACTTCCTTTGGGGACTGGGACCCCCTAATCGATGAGCAGTTCTTC. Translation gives CASTTSFGDWDPLIDEQFF.

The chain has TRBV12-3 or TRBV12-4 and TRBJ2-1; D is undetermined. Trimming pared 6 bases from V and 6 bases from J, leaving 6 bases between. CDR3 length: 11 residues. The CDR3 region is CASRGFNEQFF. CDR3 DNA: TGTGCCAGCAGGGGGTTCAATGAGCAGTTCTTC.

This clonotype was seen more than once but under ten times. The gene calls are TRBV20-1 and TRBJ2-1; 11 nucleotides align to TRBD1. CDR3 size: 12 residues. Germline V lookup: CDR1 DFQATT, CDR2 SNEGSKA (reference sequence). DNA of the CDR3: TGCAGGGCAGGACAGGGGGCTCAAGAGCAGTTCTTC. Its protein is CRAGQGAQEQFF.

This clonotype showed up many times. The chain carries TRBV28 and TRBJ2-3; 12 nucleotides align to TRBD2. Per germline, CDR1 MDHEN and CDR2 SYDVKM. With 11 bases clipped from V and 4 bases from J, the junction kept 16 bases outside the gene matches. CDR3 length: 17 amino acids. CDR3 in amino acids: CAWSTWDLAGGPDTQYF. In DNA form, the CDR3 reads TGTGCCTGGTCAACCTGGGATCTAGCGGGGGGGCCAGATACGCAGTATTTT. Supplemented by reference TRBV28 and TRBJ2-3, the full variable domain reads DVKVTQSSRYLVKRTGEKVFLECVQDMDHENMFWYRQDPGLGLRLIYFSYDVKMKEKGDIPEGYSVSREKKERFSLILESASTNQTSMYLCAWSTWDLAGGPDTQYFGPGTRLTVL.

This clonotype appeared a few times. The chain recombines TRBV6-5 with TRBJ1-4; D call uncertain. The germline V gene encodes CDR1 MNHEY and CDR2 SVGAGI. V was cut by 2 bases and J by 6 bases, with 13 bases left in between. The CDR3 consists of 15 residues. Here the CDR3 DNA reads TGTGCCAGCAGTTACGGGCAGTTGAGTTATGAAAAACTGTTTTTT. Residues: CASSYGQLSYEKLFF.

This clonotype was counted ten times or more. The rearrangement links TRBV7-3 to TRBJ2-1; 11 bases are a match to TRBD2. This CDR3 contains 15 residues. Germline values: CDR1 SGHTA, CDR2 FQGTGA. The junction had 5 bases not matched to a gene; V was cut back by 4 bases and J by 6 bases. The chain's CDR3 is CASSSLAGGGNEQFF. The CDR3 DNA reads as TGTGCCAGCAGCTCCCTAGCGGGAGGTGGCAATGAGCAGTTCTTC. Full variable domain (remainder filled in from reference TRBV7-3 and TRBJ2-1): GAGVSQTPSNKVTEKGKYVELRCDPISGHTALYWYRQSLGQGPEFLIYFQGTGAADDSGLPNDRFFAVRPEGSVSTLKIQRTERGDSAVYLCASSSLAGGGNEQFFGPGTRLTVL.

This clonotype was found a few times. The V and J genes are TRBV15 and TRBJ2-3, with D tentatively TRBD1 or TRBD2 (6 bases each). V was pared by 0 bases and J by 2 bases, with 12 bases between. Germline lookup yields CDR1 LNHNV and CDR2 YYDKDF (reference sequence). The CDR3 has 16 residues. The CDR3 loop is CATSREGAGPTDTQYF. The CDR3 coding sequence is TGTGCCACCAGCAGAGAGGGGGCGGGGCCCACAGATACGCAGTATTTT.

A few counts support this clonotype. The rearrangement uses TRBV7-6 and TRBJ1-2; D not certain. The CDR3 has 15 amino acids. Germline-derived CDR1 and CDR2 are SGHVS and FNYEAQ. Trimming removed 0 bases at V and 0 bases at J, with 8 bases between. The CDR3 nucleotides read TGTGCCAGCAGCTTAGCGCCTGAAGCTAACTATGGCTACACCTTC. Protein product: CASSLAPEANYGYTF.

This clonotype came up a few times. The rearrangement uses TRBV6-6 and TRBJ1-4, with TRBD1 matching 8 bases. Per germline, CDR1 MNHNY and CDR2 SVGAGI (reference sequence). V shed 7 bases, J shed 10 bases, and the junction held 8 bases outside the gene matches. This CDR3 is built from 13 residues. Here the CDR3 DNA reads TGTGCCAGCAACCCGGGACAGGCGGGAAAACTGTTTTTT. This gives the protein CASNPGQAGKLFF.

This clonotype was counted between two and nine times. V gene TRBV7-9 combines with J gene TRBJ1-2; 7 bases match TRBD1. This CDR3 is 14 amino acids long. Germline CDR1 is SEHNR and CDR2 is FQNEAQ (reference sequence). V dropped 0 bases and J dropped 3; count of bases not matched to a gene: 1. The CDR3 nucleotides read TGTGCCAGCAGCTTAGCTGGGACAGACTATGGCTACACCTTC. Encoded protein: CASSLAGTDYGYTF.

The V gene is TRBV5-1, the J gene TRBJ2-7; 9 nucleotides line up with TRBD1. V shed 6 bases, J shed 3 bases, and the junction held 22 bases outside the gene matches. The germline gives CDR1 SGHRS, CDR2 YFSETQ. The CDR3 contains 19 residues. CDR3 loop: CASKGAPGQGLLRGYEQYF. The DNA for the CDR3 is TGCGCCAGCAAGGGGGCGCCGGGACAGGGACTATTGAGGGGCTACGAGCAGTACTTC.

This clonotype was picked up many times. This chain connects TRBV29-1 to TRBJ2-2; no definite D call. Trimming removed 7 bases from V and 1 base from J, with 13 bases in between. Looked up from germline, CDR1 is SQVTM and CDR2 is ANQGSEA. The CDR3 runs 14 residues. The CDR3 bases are TGCAGCGCTTTCACCACGGGGAACACCGGGGAGCTGTTTTTT. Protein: CSAFTTGNTGELFF.

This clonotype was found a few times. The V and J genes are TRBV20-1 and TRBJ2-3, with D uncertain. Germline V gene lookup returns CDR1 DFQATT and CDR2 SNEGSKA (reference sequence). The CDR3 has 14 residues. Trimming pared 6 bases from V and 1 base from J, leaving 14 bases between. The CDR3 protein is CSALRRSRTDTQYF. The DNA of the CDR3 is TGCAGTGCCCTTCGCAGGTCCCGCACAGATACGCAGTATTTT.